The T cell receptor (beta chain) described here comes from a study of regulatory T cells. Regarding the study as a whole: Hydrophobic residues at CDR3 positions 6 and 7 were enriched in conventional CD4+ T cells of CD3G-deficient patients. Patient repertoires had restricted TRB V-J pairs and skewed V and J usage, most in Tregs.

As regards this clone: Antigen specificity is unknown.

The V gene lost 4 bases and the J gene lost 6 bases, with 17 bases spanning the gap. Germline CDR1 SGDLS, CDR2 YYNGEE. The CDR3 length is 14 residues. Primers: 52 TRBV forward and 13 TRBJ reverse. This table comes from immunoSEQ multiplex PCR, and its TCRdb copy is limited to in-frame clones, with some not included. The sample consists of 32,000 or so clones, around 92% of them appearing once. Sorting split CD4+ cells into CD25-high CD127-low Tregs and CD25-low CD127-high conventional T cells. The chain couples TRBV9 to TRBJ2-7; D is uncertain. The receptor was isolated from a person between 18 and 30 years old with CD3G deficiency. The specimen was conventional CD4+ T cells sorted from blood. The CDR3 reads CASSPNWSSAEQYF. The CDR3 nucleotides read TGTGCCAGCAGCCCAAATTGGTCGAGCGCCGAGCAGTACTTC. Full variable domain (outside the CDR3, taken from reference TRBV9 and TRBJ2-7): DSGVTQTPKHLITATGQRVTLRCSPRSGDLSVYWYQQSLDQGLQFLIQYYNGEERAKGNILERFSAQQFPDLHSELNLSSLELGDSALYFCASSPNWSSAEQYFGPGTRLTVT.